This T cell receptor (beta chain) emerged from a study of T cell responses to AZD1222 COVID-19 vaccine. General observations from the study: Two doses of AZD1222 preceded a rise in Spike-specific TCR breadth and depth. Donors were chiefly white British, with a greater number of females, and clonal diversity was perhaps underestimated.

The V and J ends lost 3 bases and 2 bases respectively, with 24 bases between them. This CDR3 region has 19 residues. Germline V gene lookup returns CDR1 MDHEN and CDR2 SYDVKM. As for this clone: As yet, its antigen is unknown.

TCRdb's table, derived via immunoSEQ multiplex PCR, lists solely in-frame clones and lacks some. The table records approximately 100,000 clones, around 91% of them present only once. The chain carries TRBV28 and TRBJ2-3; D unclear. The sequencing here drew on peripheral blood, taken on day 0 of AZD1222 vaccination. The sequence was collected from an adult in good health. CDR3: CASSLARGLVGYDTDTQYF. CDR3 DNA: TGTGCCAGCAGTTTGGCCCGTGGGCTAGTGGGGTACGACACAGATACGCAGTATTTT.